Below, 27 T cell receptor beta chains from the same sample are listed, as sequenced in a study of T-cell memory formation after mild COVID-19. Via MiXCR, TCRdb re-called the 5' RACE reads, giving one row per CDR3 protein. This table has 300,000 or so distinct CDR3 sequences, about 16% appearing once. The sample taken for sequencing was PBMCs or a T cell subset sorted from them (not recorded which). The receptors come from a young man who had mild COVID-19 (a few samples of this study predate the infection). Cell type and time point are not known.

The chain couples TRBV11-3 to TRBJ2-3, with 7 positions matching TRBD2. The CDR3 extends over 14 amino acids. Germline CDR1 reads SGHNT; CDR2 reads YENEEA. Trimming at V came to 1 base and at J to 7 bases, leaving 5 bases not matched to a gene. This chain's CDR3 is CASSLGLASNTQYF. CDR3 DNA sequence: TGTGCCAGCAGCTTAGGACTAGCTTCAAATACGCAGTATTTT.

The CDR3 sequence is CASSLGSSRGPETQYF. CDR3 DNA: TGTGCCAGCAGCTTAGGTTCTAGCCGGGGACCAGAGACCCAGTACTTC. V usage is TRBV7-7 and J usage is TRBJ2-5; D is possibly TRBD1 or TRBD2 (5 bases each). There are 16 residues in the CDR3. The germline V gene has CDR1 SSHAT and CDR2 FNYEAQ (reference sequence). V shed 1 base and J shed 4 bases, with 16 bases lying between them.

V usage is TRBV29-1 and J usage is TRBJ2-3; TRBD2 aligns across 9 bases. V was pared by 2 bases and J by 5 bases, with 8 bases of the junction left unmatched. The CDR3 consists of 15 residues. Per germline, CDR1 SQVTM and CDR2 ANQGSEA. The CDR3 DNA sequence: TGCAGCGTTGAAACTGCGGGGGGGCGTGAAGATACGCAGTATTTT. Translating gives CSVETAGGREDTQYF.

The rearrangement joins TRBV6-2 or TRBV6-3 to TRBJ1-2; 7 bases fit TRBD1. This CDR3 comprises 13 residues. CDR1 is MNHEY and CDR2 is SVGEGT in the germline V gene. Unmatched junction bases numbered 10, after V lost 7 bases and J lost 8 bases. This chain's CDR3 is CASTFTGVGGYTF. CDR3 sequence (DNA): TGTGCCAGCACCTTTACAGGGGTCGGGGGCTACACCTTC.

V gene TRBV4-3 combines with J gene TRBJ1-2, with 7 bases identical to TRBD1. The CDR3 has 14 amino acids. Trimming took 6 bases from V and 1 from J; bases not matched to a gene: 5. From germline, CDR1 is LGHNA and CDR2 YSLEER. This chain's CDR3 is CASSLTGNNYGYTF. The CDR3 region has the DNA TGCGCCAGCAGTCTGACAGGGAATAACTATGGCTACACCTTC.

This clonotype has ten or more counts. V usage is TRBV7-2 and J usage is TRBJ2-1; no definite D call. The CDR3 runs 13 residues. CDR1 SGHTA and CDR2 FQGNSA come from the germline V gene. V was trimmed by 1 base and J by 9 bases, leaving 10 bases between them. Here the CDR3 DNA reads TGTGCCAGCAGCTTAGGTAGGTTGGCTGAGCAGTTCTTC. This encodes CASSLGRLAEQFF. Together with reference TRBV7-2 and TRBJ2-1, the CDR3 gives the full variable domain: GAGVSQSPSNKVTEKGKDVELRCDPISGHTALYWYRQSLGQGLEFLIYFQGNSAPDKSGLPSDRFSAERTGGSVSTLTIQRTQQEDSAVYLCASSLGRLAEQFFGPGTRLTVL.

This chain connects TRBV28 to TRBJ2-6; TRBD1 matches at 8 bases. With 5 bases clipped from V and 4 bases from J, the junction kept 4 bases outside the gene matches. The CDR3 runs to 15 residues. Germline assignment: CDR1 MDHEN and CDR2 SYDVKM. CDR3 DNA: TGTGCCAGCAGTCGCAGGGGGCTGGGGGCCAACGTCCTGACTTTC. The encoded protein is CASSRRGLGANVLTF.

This chain joins TRBV15 and TRBJ2-7; D might be TRBD1 (6 bases). The CDR3 extends over 18 amino acids. V lost 1 base and J 0 bases, leaving 19 bases between the germline ends. Germline V CDR1 and CDR2: LNHNV, YYDKDF (reference sequence). The DNA for the CDR3 is TGTGCCACCAGCAGAGGGGTGCAGGGGATGGGATTCTCCTACGAGCAGTACTTC. Protein sequence: CATSRGVQGMGFSYEQYF. Complete variable domain (other parts from reference TRBV15 and TRBJ2-7): DAMVIQNPRYQVTQFGKPVTLSCSQTLNHNVMYWYQQKSSQAPKLLFHYYDKDFNNEADTPDNFQSRRPNTSFCFLDIRSPGLGDTAMYLCATSRGVQGMGFSYEQYFGPGTRLTVT.

The CDR3 sequence: CASTWTGRYTEAFF. In DNA, the CDR3 is TGTGCCAGCACCTGGACAGGGCGGTACACTGAAGCTTTCTTT. The chain has TRBV28 and TRBJ1-1; 8 bases agree with TRBD1. CDR3 length: 14 amino acids. CDR1 MDHEN and CDR2 SYDVKM come from the germline V gene. The ends lost 7 bases at V and 3 bases at J; junction bases unmatched: 7.

This chain links TRBV15 with TRBJ2-5; 11 bases are shared with TRBD1. J lost 4 bases, V lost 0 bases, and 10 bases had no gene match. The CDR3 has 18 residues. The germline gives CDR1 LNHNV, CDR2 YYDKDF (reference sequence). The CDR3 nucleotides read TGTGCCACCAGCAGAGATAGAAGCGGACAGGGGGCAGGAGAGACCCAGTACTTC. This translates into CATSRDRSGQGAGETQYF. Complete variable domain (other parts from reference TRBV15 and TRBJ2-5): DAMVIQNPRYQVTQFGKPVTLSCSQTLNHNVMYWYQQKSSQAPKLLFHYYDKDFNNEADTPDNFQSRRPNTSFCFLDIRSPGLGDTAMYLCATSRDRSGQGAGETQYFGPGTRLLVL.

This clonotype has a handful of counts. V gene TRBV6-2 or TRBV6-3 combines with J gene TRBJ1-5; no definite D call. The CDR3 is 14 residues long. Per the germline V gene, CDR1 is MNHEY and CDR2 is SVGEGT. V lost 6 bases to trimming and J lost 2 bases, with 11 bases between them. The DNA of the CDR3 is TGTGCCAGCAGGCAACCGGGAGGCAATCAGCCCCAGCATTTT. It codes for CASRQPGGNQPQHF.

This chain uses TRBV5-4 with TRBJ2-3; 11 nucleotides match TRBD2. The CDR3 is 17 residues long. Germline-derived CDR1 and CDR2 are SGHNT and YYREEE (reference sequence). The ends lost 1 base at V and 2 bases at J; junction bases unmatched: 6. The CDR3 region has the DNA TGTGCCAGCAGCTTGTTCGGACTAGCGGGCCTCACAGATACGCAGTATTTT. Protein: CASSLFGLAGLTDTQYF.

The V gene is TRBV5-1, the J gene TRBJ1-2; 12 bases are a match to TRBD1. With 2 bases clipped from V and 4 bases from J, the junction kept 6 bases outside the gene matches. Germline CDR1 is SGHRS and CDR2 is YFSETQ. The CDR3 loop spans 16 amino acids. For the CDR3, the DNA is TGCGCCAGCAGCTTAACCGGGACAGGGGGCAGCTATGGCTACACCTTC. Protein sequence: CASSLTGTGGSYGYTF.

This clonotype was seen a few times. The V and J genes are TRBV7-6 and TRBJ1-1; no firm D call. The V end lost 5 bases, the J end lost 3 bases, and 10 bases lay between the germline ends. The CDR3 length is 13 residues. Per germline, CDR1 SGHVS and CDR2 FNYEAQ. DNA of the CDR3: TGTGCCAGCAGCCACTTCAAACACACTGAAGCTTTCTTT. It yields the protein CASSHFKHTEAFF. Full variable domain (rest looked up from reference TRBV7-6 and TRBJ1-1): GAGVSQSPRYKVTKRGQDVALRCDPISGHVSLYWYRQALGQGPEFLTYFNYEAQQDKSGLPNDRFSAERPEGSISTLTIQRTEQRDSAMYRCASSHFKHTEAFFGQGTRLTVV.

In its sample, this clonotype was seen many times. The chain is built from TRBV5-6 and TRBJ2-7, with D possibly being TRBD1 or TRBD2 (6 bases each). The CDR3 has 15 amino acids. The V gene's germline CDR1 is SGHDT and CDR2 YYEEEE. V was clipped by 6 bases and J by 3 bases, with 19 bases between them. The CDR3 nucleotides read TGTGCCAGCACCTCGGAGGGGGGATTGGACTACGAGCAGTACTTC. It encodes CASTSEGGLDYEQYF.

The J gene is TRBJ2-2, the V gene TRBV3-1; D gene unclear. The CDR3 totals 15 residues. With 1 base removed from V and 7 bases from J, the gap between germline ends came to 13 bases. Germline V CDR1 and CDR2: LGHDT, YNNKEL (reference sequence). The CDR3 here is CASSQGRTWGGELFF. The DNA for the CDR3 is TGTGCCAGCAGCCAAGGAAGGACGTGGGGCGGGGAGCTGTTTTTT. The whole variable domain, remainder taken from reference TRBV3-1 and TRBJ2-2, is DTAVSQTPKYLVTQMGNDKSIKCEQNLGHDTMYWYKQDSKKFLKIMFSYNNKELIINETVPNRFSPKSPDKAHLNLHINSLELGDSAVYFCASSQGRTWGGELFFGEGSRLTVL.

This sequence joins TRBV20-1 and TRBJ2-3, with D perhaps matching TRBD2 (6 bases). Germline V lookup: CDR1 DFQATT, CDR2 SNEGSKA (reference sequence). There are 13 residues in the CDR3. Trimming shortened V by 7 bases and J by 0 bases, and 11 bases separated the two germline ends. In DNA, the CDR3 is TGCAGTGGGGGCGGGGCTAGCACAGATACGCAGTATTTT. Protein product: CSGGGASTDTQYF.

The sample holds a few counts of this clonotype. The chain is built from TRBV6-5 and TRBJ1-5; D might be TRBD1 (5 bases). This CDR3 is built from 14 residues. Trimming took off 5 bases at V and 9 bases at J, with 17 bases between the two ends. In germline, CDR1 is MNHEY, CDR2 SVGAGI. CDR3 DNA: TGTGCCAGCAGTATCCGGGCCTCAGGGCCGCCCCAGCATTTT. This gives the protein CASSIRASGPPQHF.

The CDR3 reads CASSLDAGTGGTDTQYF. In nucleotides, the CDR3 is TGTGCCAGCAGCTTAGATGCCGGGACAGGGGGAACAGATACGCAGTATTTT. The gene calls are TRBV11-2 and TRBJ2-3, with TRBD1 identical over 11 bases. Looked up from germline, CDR1 is SGHAT and CDR2 is FQNNGV. V trimming: 0 bases; J trimming: 3 bases; junction bases outside the gene matches: 5. The CDR3 contains 17 residues. The full variable domain, in which reference TRBV11-2 and TRBJ2-3 provide the parts outside the CDR3, is EAGVAQSPRYKIIEKRQSVAFWCNPISGHATLYWYQQILGQGPKLLIQFQNNGVVDDSQLPKDRFSAERLKGVDSTLKIQPAKLEDSAVYLCASSLDAGTGGTDTQYFGPGTRLTVL.

The genes are TRBV7-2 and TRBJ1-1; 8 bases are a match to TRBD1. CDR3 size: 15 residues. CDR1 and CDR2 (germline): SGHTA, FQGNSA. V dropped 3 bases and J dropped 0; count of bases not matched to a gene: 3. The CDR3 DNA follows: TGTGCCAGCAGCTTCCACAGGGGGATGAACACTGAAGCTTTCTTT. Protein sequence: CASSFHRGMNTEAFF.

The chain links TRBV15 to TRBJ1-5; no clear D gene. CDR3 length: 15 residues. Trimming removed 0 bases at V and 0 bases at J, with 6 bases between. Germline CDR1 LNHNV, CDR2 YYDKDF (reference sequence). The chain's CDR3 is CATSRDLVSNQPQHF. The CDR3 DNA follows: TGTGCCACCAGCAGAGATTTGGTTAGCAATCAGCCCCAGCATTTT.

This clonotype was seen a few times. V usage is TRBV6-1 and J usage is TRBJ2-2, with D uncertain. The CDR3 runs 13 residues. V dropped 6 bases and J dropped 2 bases, with 7 bases sitting between them. Germline loops: CDR1 MNHNS, CDR2 SASEGT. CDR3 loop: CASRGPNTGELFF. The CDR3 nucleotides read TGTGCCAGCAGAGGACCTAACACCGGGGAGCTGTTTTTT.

The V call is TRBV11-2, the J call TRBJ2-3; D may match TRBD1 or TRBD2 (6 bases each). Germline CDR1 reads SGHAT; CDR2 reads FQNNGV. The CDR3 loop spans 16 amino acids. Trimming shortened V by 5 bases and J by 2 bases, and 17 bases separated the two germline ends. CDR3 region: CASSPSPGAFTDTQYF. The CDR3 DNA is TGTGCCAGCAGCCCCAGCCCGGGGGCGTTCACAGATACGCAGTATTTT.

The chain couples TRBV20-1 to TRBJ2-2; D gene ambiguous. The germline V and J ends were trimmed by 6 bases and 7 bases, with 15 bases remaining between them. Germline CDR1 and CDR2: DFQATT and SNEGSKA (reference sequence). The CDR3 sequence is 13 residues long. The CDR3 region is CSATDTFIGELFF. CDR3 bases: TGCAGTGCCACCGACACCTTTATCGGGGAGCTGTTTTTT.

This clonotype was seen only a few times. The chain has TRBV5-5 and TRBJ1-5; possible D gene TRBD1, 5 bases. Germline V CDR1 and CDR2: SGHKS, YYEKEE (reference sequence). Deletions cut 0 bases from V and 0 bases from J, with 7 bases between. CDR3 length equals 15 residues. The CDR3 DNA sequence: TGTGCCAGCAGCTTGGTAAGGGGTAGCAATCAGCCCCAGCATTTT. Translation gives CASSLVRGSNQPQHF.

This clonotype has just a few counts. This rearrangement joins TRBV7-2 to TRBJ2-7; 12 bases align to TRBD2. J gave up 6 bases and V 4 bases, and 4 bases lay outside the gene matches. CDR1 is SGHTA and CDR2 is FQGNSA in the germline V gene. The CDR3 spans 14 residues. Here the CDR3 DNA reads TGTGCCAGCAGCTCTAGCGGGGGGGCCTCCGAGCAGTACGTC. Its translation is CASSSSGGASEQYV.

This clonotype was observed a few times. This CDR3 is CASSGLAPYEQYV. The CDR3 coding sequence is TGTGCCAGCAGTGGGCTAGCCCCCTACGAGCAGTACGTC. The chain is built from TRBV2 and TRBJ2-7; D is perhaps TRBD2 (5 bases). The germline V and J ends were trimmed by 4 bases and 2 bases, with 9 bases remaining between them. The CDR3 runs 13 residues. Germline V lookup: CDR1 SNHLY, CDR2 FYNNEI.